This TCR beta chain was found in a study of T-cell reconstitution after alpha-beta-depleted transplantation in children. Germline V gene sequence: CDR1 LGHNA, CDR2 YSLEER. The CDR3 spans 15 residues. Trimming cost V 5 bases and J 5 bases; bases outside gene matches: 9. This clonotype was seen repeatedly, ten times or more. Preparing the TCRbeta library involved the use of unique molecular identifiers. TCRdb re-called the PCR reads with MiXCR, one entry per CDR3 protein. Of 170,000 or so distinct CDR3 sequences in the sample, about 6.4% were seen once. This receptor was identified in a human donor who donated a stem cell graft to a child with Wiskott-Aldrich syndrome. This sequence joins TRBV4-3 and TRBJ2-3; 8 nucleotides align to TRBD2. The sequences come from PBMCs from the stem cell graft donor, collected from the stem cell graft. CDR3 nucleotides: TGCGCCAGCAGCTTATCCGGACTAGCAGGAGATACGCAGTATTTT. Protein sequence: CASSLSGLAGDTQYF.